The 5 T cell receptor beta chains presented below share a single source sample, sequenced in a study of T cells of healthy individuals. Each CDR3 protein is one row after TCRdb ran MiXCR on the 5' RACE reads. Among around 53,000 distinct CDR3 sequences listed, 14% to 15% were seen once. Receptors originate from a human donor in good health.

This clonotype was counted a few times. The genes are TRBV21-1 and TRBJ2-7; no DNA check was done on the table's D call, TRBD1. TRBV21-1 corresponds to a pseudogene. The length of the CDR3 is 17 residues. Here the CDR3 reads CASTRITGATSSYEQYF. The CDR3 DNA follows: TGTGCCAGCACCCGCATCACAGGGGCCACCAGCTCCTACGAGCAGTACTTC.

This sequence joins TRBV2 and TRBJ1-1, with D unresolved. This CDR3 contains 12 residues. V was clipped by 10 bases and J by 3 bases, with 12 bases between them. Looked up from germline, CDR1 is SNHLY and CDR2 is FYNNEI. The CDR3: CANIGGHTEAFF. As DNA, the CDR3 is TGTGCCAACATTGGAGGGCACACTGAAGCTTTCTTT.

This chain links TRBV7-2 with TRBJ2-1; 12 bases are a match to TRBD1. The germline V gene has CDR1 SGHTA and CDR2 FQGNSA. The CDR3 sequence is 15 residues long. Trimming removed 4 bases from V and 10 bases from J; junction bases left unmatched: 8. The CDR3 bases are TGTGCCAGCAGCTCAGGGACAGGGGGCATCGGGGAGCAGTTCTTC. As protein: CASSSGTGGIGEQFF. Supplemented by reference TRBV7-2 and TRBJ2-1, the full variable domain reads GAGVSQSPSNKVTEKGKDVELRCDPISGHTALYWYRQSLGQGLEFLIYFQGNSAPDKSGLPSDRFSAERTGGSVSTLTIQRTQQEDSAVYLCASSSGTGGIGEQFFGPGTRLTVL.

The V call is TRBV7-3, the J call TRBJ2-2, with 12 positions matching TRBD2. Germline CDR1 SGHTA, CDR2 FQGTGA. The CDR3 runs to 15 residues. J was trimmed by 4 bases and V by 5 bases; bases with no gene match: 2. The CDR3 spells CASSVTSGGTGELFF. CDR3 sequence (DNA): TGTGCCAGCAGCGTGACTAGCGGGGGCACCGGGGAGCTGTTTTTT.

As for this clonotype: This may be a read error: a much more frequent sequence differs by one nucleotide. The genes are TRBV11-3 and TRBJ2-1; D is possibly TRBD2 (6 bases). Germline V gives CDR1 SGHNT, CDR2 YENEEA. This CDR3 has 14 amino acids. The DNA of the CDR3 is TGTGCCAGCAGCAAGTTCGGGGAGGACCATGAGCTGTTCTTC. Amino acids: CASSKFGEDHELFF.